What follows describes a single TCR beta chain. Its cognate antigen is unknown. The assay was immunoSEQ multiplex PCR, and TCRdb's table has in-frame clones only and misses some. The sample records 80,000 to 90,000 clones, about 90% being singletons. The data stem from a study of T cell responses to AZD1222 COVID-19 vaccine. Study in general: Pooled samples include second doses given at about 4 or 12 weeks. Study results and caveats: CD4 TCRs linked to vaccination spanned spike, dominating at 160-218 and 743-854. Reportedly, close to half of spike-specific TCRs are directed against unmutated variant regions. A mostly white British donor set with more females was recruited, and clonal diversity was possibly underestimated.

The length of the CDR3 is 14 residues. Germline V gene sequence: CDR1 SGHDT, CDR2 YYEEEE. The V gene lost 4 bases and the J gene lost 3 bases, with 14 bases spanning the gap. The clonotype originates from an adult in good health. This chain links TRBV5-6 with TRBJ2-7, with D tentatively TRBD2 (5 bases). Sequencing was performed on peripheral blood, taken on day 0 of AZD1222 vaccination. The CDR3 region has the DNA TGTGCCAGCAGCCCCGGACGGGGTGACTACGAGCAGTACTTC. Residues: CASSPGRGDYEQYF.